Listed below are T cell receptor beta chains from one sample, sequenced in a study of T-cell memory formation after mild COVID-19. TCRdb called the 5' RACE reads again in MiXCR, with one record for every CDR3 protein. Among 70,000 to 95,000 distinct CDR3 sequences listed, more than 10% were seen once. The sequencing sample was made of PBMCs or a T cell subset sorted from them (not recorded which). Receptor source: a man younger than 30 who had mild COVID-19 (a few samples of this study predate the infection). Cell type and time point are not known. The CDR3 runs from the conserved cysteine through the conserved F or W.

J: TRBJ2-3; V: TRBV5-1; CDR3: CASSRGSDTQYF
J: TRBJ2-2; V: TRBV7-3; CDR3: CASSSQGNTGELFF
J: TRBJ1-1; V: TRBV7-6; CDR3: CASSPGKEGRTEAFF
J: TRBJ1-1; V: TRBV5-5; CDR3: CASSQPTGWEGTEAFF
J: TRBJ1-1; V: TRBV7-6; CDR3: CASSLSGHGNTEAFF
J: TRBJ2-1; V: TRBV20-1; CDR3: CSARDGSRAGPLYNEQFF
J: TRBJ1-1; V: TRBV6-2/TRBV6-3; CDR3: CASSFRTEAFF
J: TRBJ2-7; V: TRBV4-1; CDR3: CASSALGQGSYEQYF
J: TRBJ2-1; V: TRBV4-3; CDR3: CASSQSSGGWNEQFF
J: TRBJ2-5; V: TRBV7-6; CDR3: CASSPIGGEETQYF
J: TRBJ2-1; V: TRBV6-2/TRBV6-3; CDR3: CASSYAGPPYNEQFF
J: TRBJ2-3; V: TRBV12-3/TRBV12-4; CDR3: CASTRTDTQYF
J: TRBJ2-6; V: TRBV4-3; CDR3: CASSPGVGANVLTF
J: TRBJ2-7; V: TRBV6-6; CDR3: CASSSGSREQYF
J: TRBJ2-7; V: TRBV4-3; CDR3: CASSQTSSYEQYF
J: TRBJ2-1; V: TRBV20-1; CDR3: CSARVGNYNEQFF
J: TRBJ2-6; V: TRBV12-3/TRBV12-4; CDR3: CASSLLQGAANVLTF
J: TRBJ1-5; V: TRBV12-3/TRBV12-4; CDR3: CASSFRGGHSNQPQHF
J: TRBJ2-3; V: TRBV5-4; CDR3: CASSLEYGDTQYF
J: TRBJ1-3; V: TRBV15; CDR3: CATMDGQYPGNTIYF
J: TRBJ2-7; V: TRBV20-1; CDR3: CSAQDGGLSSYEQYF
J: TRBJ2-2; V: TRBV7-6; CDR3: CASSLTSNTGELFF
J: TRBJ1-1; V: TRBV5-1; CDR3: CASNDRGVNTEAFF
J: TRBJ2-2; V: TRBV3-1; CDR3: CASSQDWATNTGELFF
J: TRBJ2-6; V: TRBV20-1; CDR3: CSARARTVSGANVLTF
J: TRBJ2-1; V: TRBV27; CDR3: CASSLQGGGPYNEQFF
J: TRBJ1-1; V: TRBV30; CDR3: CAWRRGTEAFF
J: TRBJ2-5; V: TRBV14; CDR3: CASSPRTAKETQYF
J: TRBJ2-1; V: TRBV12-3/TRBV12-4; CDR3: CASSRTSGFYNEQFF
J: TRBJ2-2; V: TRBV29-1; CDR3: CSVTWAGQNTGELFF
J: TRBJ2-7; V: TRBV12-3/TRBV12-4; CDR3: CASSYSNQEQYF
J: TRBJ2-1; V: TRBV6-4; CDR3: CATAAGEGGDEQFF
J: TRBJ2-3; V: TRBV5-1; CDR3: CASSFSNSEADTQYF
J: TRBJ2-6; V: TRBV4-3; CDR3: CASSQVRETGANVLTF
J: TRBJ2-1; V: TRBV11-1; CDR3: CASSLGRTGSSYNEQFF
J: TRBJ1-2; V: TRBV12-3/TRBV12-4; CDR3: CASSFGDGRDGNYGYTF
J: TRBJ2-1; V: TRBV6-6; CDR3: CASSYSPPSGIYNEQFF
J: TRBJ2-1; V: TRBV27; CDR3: CASSLSAGSLADNEQFF
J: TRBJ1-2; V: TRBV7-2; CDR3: CASSAGTGGFNYGYTF
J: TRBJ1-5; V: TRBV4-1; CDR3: CASSLVRADQPQHF
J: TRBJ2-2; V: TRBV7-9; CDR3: CASSLKQTNTGELFF